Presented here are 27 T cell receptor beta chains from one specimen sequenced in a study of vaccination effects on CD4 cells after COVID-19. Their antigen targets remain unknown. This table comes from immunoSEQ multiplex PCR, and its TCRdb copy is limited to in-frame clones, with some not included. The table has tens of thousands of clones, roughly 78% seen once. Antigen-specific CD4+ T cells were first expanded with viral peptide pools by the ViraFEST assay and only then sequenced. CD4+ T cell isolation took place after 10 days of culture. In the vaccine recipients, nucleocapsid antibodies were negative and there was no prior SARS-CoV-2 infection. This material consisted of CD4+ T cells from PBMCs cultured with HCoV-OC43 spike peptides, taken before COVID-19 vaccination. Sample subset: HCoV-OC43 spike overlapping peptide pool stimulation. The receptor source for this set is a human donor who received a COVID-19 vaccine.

In nucleotides, the CDR3 is TGTGCCATCAGGGACGGGGGGGTATATTGGGGAGATACGCAGTATTTT. Amino acids: CAIRDGGVYWGDTQYF. The V gene is TRBV10-3, the J gene TRBJ2-3; 8 bases are shared with TRBD2. The J segment lost 5 bases and the V segment lost 6 bases, leaving 13 bases of the junction unmatched. This CDR3 is built from 16 residues. Germline lookup yields CDR1 ENHRY and CDR2 SYGVKD.

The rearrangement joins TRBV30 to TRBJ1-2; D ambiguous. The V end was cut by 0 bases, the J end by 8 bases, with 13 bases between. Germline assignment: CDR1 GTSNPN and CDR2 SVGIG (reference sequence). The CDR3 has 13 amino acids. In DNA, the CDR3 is TGTGCCTGGAGTGTAGGCGCTCTGCTGGGCTACACCTTC. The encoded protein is CAWSVGALLGYTF.

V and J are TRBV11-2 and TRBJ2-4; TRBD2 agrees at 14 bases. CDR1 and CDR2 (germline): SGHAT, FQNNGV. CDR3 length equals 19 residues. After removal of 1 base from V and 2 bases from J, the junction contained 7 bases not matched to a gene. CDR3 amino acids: CASSLVRTSGGMSKNIQYF. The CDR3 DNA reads TGTGCCAGCAGCTTAGTCCGGACTAGCGGGGGGATGTCCAAAAACATTCAGTACTTC. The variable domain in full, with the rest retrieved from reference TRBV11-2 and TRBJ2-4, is EAGVAQSPRYKIIEKRQSVAFWCNPISGHATLYWYQQILGQGPKLLIQFQNNGVVDDSQLPKDRFSAERLKGVDSTLKIQPAKLEDSAVYLCASSLVRTSGGMSKNIQYFGAGTRLSVL.

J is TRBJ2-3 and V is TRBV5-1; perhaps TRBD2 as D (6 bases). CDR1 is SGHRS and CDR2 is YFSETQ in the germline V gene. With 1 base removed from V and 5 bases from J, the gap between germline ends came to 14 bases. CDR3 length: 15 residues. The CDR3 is CASSLLELAGDTQYF. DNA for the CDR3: TGCGCCAGCAGCTTGCTCGAACTAGCAGGAGATACGCAGTATTTT.

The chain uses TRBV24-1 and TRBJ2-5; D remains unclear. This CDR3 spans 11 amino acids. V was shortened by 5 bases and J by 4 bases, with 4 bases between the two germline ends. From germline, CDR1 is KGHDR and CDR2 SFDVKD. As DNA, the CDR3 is TGTGCCACCAGTGCCCGAGAGACCCAGTACTTC. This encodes CATSARETQYF.

The CDR3 here is CASSSLYEQYV. The CDR3 region has the DNA TGTGCCAGCAGTAGCCTCTACGAGCAGTACGTC. This rearrangement joins TRBV28 to TRBJ2-7; D unclear. Germline V gives CDR1 MDHEN, CDR2 SYDVKM. Trimming pared 5 bases from V and 3 bases from J, leaving 5 bases between. The CDR3 has 11 residues.

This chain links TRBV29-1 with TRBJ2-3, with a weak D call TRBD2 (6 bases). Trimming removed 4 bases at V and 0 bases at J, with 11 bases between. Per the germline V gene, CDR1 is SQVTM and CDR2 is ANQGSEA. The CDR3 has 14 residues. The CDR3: CSVVRGGSTDTQYF. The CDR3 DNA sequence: TGCAGCGTTGTAAGGGGAGGTAGCACAGATACGCAGTATTTT.

CDR3: CAISEWGGASEQYV. As DNA, the CDR3 is TGTGCCATCAGTGAGTGGGGGGGGGCAAGTGAGCAGTACGTC. This sequence joins TRBV10-3 and TRBJ2-7, with D maybe TRBD2 (7 bases). The germline V and J ends were trimmed by 1 base and 7 bases, with 14 bases remaining between them. Per germline, CDR1 ENHRY and CDR2 SYGVKD. This CDR3 contains 14 residues.

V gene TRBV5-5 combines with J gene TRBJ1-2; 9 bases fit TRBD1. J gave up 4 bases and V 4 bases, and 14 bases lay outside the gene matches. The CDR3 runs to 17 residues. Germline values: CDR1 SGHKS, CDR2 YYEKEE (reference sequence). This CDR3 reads CASSLTGGAGYGYGYTF. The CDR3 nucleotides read TGTGCCAGCAGCCTAACAGGGGGCGCGGGGTACGGCTATGGCTACACCTTC.

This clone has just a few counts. The CDR3 DNA reads TGTGCCAGCAGCCATGGGGGAGTGGGCGAAAAACTGTTTTTT. Its protein is CASSHGGVGEKLFF. The J gene is TRBJ1-4, the V gene TRBV3-1 (or the pseudogene TRBV3-2); tentatively, D is TRBD1 (5 bases). CDR3 length equals 14 residues. The germline CDR1 and CDR2 sequences are LGHDT and YNNKEL (reference sequence). V was shortened by 3 bases and J by 8 bases, with 13 bases between the two germline ends.

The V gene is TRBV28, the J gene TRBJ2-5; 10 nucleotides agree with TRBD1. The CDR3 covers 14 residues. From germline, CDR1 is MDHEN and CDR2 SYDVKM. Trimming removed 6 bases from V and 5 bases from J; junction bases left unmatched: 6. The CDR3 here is CASSPGTGEETQYF. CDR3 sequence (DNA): TGTGCCAGCAGCCCCGGGACAGGGGAGGAGACCCAGTACTTC.

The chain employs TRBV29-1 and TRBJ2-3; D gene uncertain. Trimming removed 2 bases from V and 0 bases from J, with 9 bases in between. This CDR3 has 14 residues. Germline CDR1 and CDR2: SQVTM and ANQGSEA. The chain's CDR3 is CSVERAASTDTQYF. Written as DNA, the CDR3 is TGCAGCGTTGAAAGGGCCGCTAGCACAGATACGCAGTATTTT.

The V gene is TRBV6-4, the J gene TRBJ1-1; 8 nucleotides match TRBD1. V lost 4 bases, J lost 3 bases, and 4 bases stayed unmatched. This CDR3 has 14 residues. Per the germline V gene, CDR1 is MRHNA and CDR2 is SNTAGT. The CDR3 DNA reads TGTGCCAGCAGTGCGGGACAGGCCGACACTGAAGCTTTCTTT. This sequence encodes CASSAGQADTEAFF.

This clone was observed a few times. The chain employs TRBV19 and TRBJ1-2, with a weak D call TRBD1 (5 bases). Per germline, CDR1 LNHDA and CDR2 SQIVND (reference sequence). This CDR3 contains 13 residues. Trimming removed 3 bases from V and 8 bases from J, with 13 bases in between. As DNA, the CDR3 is TGTGCCAGTAGTATTTTCAGCGGGGACGGCTACACCTTC. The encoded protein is CASSIFSGDGYTF. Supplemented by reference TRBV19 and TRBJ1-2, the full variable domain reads DGGITQSPKYLFRKEGQNVTLSCEQNLNHDAMYWYRQDPGQGLRLIYYSQIVNDFQKGDIAEGYSVSREKKESFPLTVTSAQKNPTAFYLCASSIFSGDGYTFGSGTRLTVV.

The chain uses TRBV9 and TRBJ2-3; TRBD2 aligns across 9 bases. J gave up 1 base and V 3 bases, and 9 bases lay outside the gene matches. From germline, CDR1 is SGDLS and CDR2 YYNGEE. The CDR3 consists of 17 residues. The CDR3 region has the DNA TGTGCCAGCAGCGGAGAGGTGGAGCGGGGGGGCACAGATACGCAGTATTTT. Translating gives CASSGEVERGGTDTQYF.

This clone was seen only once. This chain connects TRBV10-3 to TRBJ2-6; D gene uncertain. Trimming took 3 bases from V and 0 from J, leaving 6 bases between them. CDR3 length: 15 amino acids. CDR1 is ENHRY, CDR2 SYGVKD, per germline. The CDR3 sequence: CAISDRSSGANVLTF. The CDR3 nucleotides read TGTGCCATCAGTGACCGGAGCTCTGGGGCCAACGTCCTGACTTTC.

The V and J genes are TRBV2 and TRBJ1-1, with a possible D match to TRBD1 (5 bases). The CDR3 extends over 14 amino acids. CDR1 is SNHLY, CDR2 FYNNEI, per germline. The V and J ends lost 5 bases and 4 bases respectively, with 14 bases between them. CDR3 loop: CASSRSGSVTEAFF. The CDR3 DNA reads TGTGCCAGCAGTAGGTCAGGGTCGGTCACTGAAGCTTTCTTT.

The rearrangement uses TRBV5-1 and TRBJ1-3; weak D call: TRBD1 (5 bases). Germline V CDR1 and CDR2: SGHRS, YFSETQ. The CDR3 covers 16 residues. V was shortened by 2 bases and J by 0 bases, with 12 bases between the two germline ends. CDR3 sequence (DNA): TGCGCCAGCAGCTTCGGGACGCCTTTCTCTGGAAACACCATATATTTT. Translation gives CASSFGTPFSGNTIYF.

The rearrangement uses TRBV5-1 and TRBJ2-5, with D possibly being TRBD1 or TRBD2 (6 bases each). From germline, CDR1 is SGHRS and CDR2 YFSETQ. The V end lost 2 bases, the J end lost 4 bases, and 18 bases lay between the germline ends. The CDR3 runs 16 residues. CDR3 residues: CASSFVRGLGGETQYF. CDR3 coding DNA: TGCGCCAGCAGCTTTGTTCGGGGGCTAGGGGGAGAGACCCAGTACTTC.

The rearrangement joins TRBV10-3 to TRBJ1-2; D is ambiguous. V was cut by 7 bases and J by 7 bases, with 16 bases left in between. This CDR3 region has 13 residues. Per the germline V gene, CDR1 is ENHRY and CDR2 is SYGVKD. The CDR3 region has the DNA TGTGCCATCAACGACGGTTCCTATGTTGGCTACACCTTC. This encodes CAINDGSYVGYTF.

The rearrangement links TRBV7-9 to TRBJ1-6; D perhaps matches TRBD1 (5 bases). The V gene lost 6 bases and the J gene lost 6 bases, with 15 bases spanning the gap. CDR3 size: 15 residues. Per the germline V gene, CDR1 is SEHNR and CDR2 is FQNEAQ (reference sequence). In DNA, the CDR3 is TGTGCCAGCAGTCCACAGGAGGGGCTTAATTCACCCCTCCACTTT. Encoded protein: CASSPQEGLNSPLHF. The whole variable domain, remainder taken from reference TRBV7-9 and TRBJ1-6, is DTGVSQNPRHKITKRGQNVTFRCDPISEHNRLYWYRQTLGQGPEFLTYFQNEAQLEKSRLLSDRFSAERPKGSFSTLEIQRTEQGDSAMYLCASSPQEGLNSPLHFGNGTRLTVT.

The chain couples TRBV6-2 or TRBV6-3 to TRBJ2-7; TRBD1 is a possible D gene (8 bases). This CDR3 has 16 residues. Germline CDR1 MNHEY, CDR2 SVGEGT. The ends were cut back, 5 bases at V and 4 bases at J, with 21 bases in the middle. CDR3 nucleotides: TGTGCCAGCAGTCCCGGAGGGACAGGACTAGGGTACGAGCAGTACGTC. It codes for CASSPGGTGLGYEQYV.

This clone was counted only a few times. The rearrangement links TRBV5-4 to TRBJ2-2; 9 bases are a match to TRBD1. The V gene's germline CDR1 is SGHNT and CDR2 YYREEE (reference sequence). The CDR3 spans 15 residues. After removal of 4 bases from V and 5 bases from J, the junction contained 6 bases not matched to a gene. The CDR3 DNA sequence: TGTGCCAGCAGCAGAGGACAGGGGAAAACCGGGGAGCTGTTTTTT. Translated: CASSRGQGKTGELFF.

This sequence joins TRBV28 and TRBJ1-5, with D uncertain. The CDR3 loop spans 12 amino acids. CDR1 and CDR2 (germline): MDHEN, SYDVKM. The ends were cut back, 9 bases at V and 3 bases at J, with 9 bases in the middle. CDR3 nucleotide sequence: TGTGCCAGTTGGGCCCTCAATCAGCCCCAGCATTTT. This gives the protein CASWALNQPQHF. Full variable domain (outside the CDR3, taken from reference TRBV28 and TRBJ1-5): DVKVTQSSRYLVKRTGEKVFLECVQDMDHENMFWYRQDPGLGLRLIYFSYDVKMKEKGDIPEGYSVSREKKERFSLILESASTNQTSMYLCASWALNQPQHFGDGTRLSIL.

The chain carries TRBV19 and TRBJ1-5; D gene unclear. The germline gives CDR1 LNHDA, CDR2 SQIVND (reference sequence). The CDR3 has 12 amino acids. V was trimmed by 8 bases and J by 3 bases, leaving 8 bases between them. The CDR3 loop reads CASCVNNQPQHF. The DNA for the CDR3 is TGTGCCAGTTGCGTCAACAATCAGCCCCAGCATTTT. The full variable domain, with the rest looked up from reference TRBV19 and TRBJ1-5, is DGGITQSPKYLFRKEGQNVTLSCEQNLNHDAMYWYRQDPGQGLRLIYYSQIVNDFQKGDIAEGYSVSREKKESFPLTVTSAQKNPTAFYLCASCVNNQPQHFGDGTRLSIL.

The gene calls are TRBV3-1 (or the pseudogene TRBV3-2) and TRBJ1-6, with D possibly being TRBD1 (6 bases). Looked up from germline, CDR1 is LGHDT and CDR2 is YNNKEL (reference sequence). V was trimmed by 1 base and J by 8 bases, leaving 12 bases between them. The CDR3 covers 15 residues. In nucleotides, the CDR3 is TGTGCCAGCAGCCAAGGGACAGATTATGATTCACCCCTCCACTTT. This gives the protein CASSQGTDYDSPLHF.

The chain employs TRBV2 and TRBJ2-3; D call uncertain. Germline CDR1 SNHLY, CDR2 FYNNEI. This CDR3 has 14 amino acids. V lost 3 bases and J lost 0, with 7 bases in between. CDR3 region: CASSDYFSTDTQYF. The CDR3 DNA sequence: TGTGCCAGCAGTGATTACTTTAGCACAGATACGCAGTATTTT.